This entry concerns a single TCR beta chain. What it recognizes is unknown. Trimming took off 5 bases at V and 4 bases at J, with 17 bases between the two ends. CDR3 size: 15 residues. Germline V CDR1 and CDR2: SGHTA, FQGNSA. Using immunoSEQ multiplex PCR, the repertoire was profiled, and TCRdb retains in-frame clones only, with some absent. The sample holds fewer than 500,000 clones, 90% seen once. Treatment noted: around 19 received Ad26.COV2.S at low or high dose, single or two shots; about 5 received placebo; per-sample allocation not given. Sampling happened 63 days after the first vaccine or placebo injection. Expression of Wuhan-strain SARS-CoV-2 spike came from the Ad26 vector that formed the vaccine. The record originates from a study of Ad26.COV2.S vaccination and SARS-CoV-2 variants. Turning to the study itself: The vaccine Ad26.COV2.S was put into the muscle once, or twice with 56 days between. General observations from the study: The TCR-based breadth and depth measures might underestimate overall T cell responses. Participants given vaccine showed non-spike TCR breadth similar to that of placebo recipients.

Sequencing was performed on peripheral blood, taken in a trial of Ad26.COV2.S vaccine versus placebo. The chain uses TRBV7-2 and TRBJ1-1; the D is unclear. This TCR was recovered from a person aged 18-60 years who received the Ad26.COV2.S COVID-19 vaccine or a placebo. CDR3 nucleotides: TGTGCCAGCAGCCCTCAACTGCGGTTGGTCACTGAAGCTTTCTTT. Amino acids: CASSPQLRLVTEAFF.